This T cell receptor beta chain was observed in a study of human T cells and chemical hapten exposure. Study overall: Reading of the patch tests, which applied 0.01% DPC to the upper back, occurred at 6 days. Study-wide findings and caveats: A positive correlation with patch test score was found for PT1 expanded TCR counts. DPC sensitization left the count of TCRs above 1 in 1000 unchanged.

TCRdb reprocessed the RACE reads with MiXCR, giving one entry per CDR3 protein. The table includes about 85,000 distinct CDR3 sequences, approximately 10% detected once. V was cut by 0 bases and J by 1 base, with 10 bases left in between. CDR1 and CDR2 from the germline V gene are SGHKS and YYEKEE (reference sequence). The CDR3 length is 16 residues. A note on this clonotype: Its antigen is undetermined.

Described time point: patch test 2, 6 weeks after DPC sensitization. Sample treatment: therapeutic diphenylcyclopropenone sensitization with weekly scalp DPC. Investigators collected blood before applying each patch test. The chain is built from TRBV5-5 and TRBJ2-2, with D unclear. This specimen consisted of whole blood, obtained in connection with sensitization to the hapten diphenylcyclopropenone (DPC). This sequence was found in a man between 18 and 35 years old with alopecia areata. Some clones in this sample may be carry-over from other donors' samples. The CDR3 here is CASSLGDPRNTGELFF. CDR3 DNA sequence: TGTGCCAGCAGCTTGGGGGATCCCCGGAACACCGGGGAGCTGTTTTTT.